The 30 T cell receptor beta chains below come from one sample, sequenced in a study of T-cell reconstitution after alpha-beta-depleted transplantation in children. Unique molecular identifiers were used to barcode this TCRbeta library. TCRdb passed the PCR reads through MiXCR, listing each CDR3 protein once. Among some 500,000 distinct CDR3 sequences listed, 18% were seen once. Sequencing used PBMCs from the stem cell graft donor, obtained from the stem cell graft. Receptors originate from a human donor who donated a stem cell graft to a child with acute lymphoblastic leukemia.

This clonotype appeared a few times. The chain couples TRBV7-8 to TRBJ2-2; possible D gene TRBD2, 6 bases. Trimming stripped 2 bases from V and 4 bases from J, with 17 bases between. The germline V gene has CDR1 SGHVS and CDR2 FQNEAQ. The CDR3 has 17 residues. DNA for the CDR3: TGTGCCAGCAGCTTAATCTCGGCGGAGGAGGGCACCGGGGAGCTGTTTTTT. It encodes CASSLISAEEGTGELFF. The full variable domain, completed using reference TRBV7-8 and TRBJ2-2, is GAGVSQSPRYKVAKRGQDVALRCDPISGHVSLFWYQQALGQGPEFLTYFQNEAQLDKSGLPSDRFFAERPEGSVSTLKIQRTQQEDSAVYLCASSLISAEEGTGELFFGEGSRLTVL.

This chain links TRBV5-1 with TRBJ2-7; no clear D. Germline V gene sequence: CDR1 SGHRS, CDR2 YFSETQ. With 4 bases removed from V and 5 bases from J, the gap between germline ends came to 10 bases. This CDR3 spans 12 amino acids. CDR3 DNA sequence: TGCGCCAGCAGCGTCTACCCCAACGAGCAGTACTTC. Translating gives CASSVYPNEQYF.

On this clonotype: An end of the junction differs from the germline gene, which may be a read error. The chain joins TRBV7-2 to TRBJ2-2; 10 nucleotides line up with TRBD1. The germline gives CDR1 SGHTA, CDR2 FQGNSA. CDR3 length equals 16 residues. The CDR3 DNA reads as TGTGCCAGCAGCGTAGCGGGACAGGGGAGAACCGGGGAGCTGTTTTTT. It codes for CASSVAGQGRTGELFF.

This clonotype has only a few counts. The V and J genes are TRBV7-6 and TRBJ2-1; TRBD1 or TRBD2 may be the D gene (5 bases each). CDR1 and CDR2 (germline): SGHVS, FNYEAQ. There are 16 residues in the CDR3. Trimming removed 1 base at V and 4 bases at J, with 14 bases between. CDR3 amino acids: CASSLVGGGRYNEQFF. CDR3 in DNA: TGTGCCAGCAGCTTAGTTGGTGGGGGAAGGTACAATGAGCAGTTCTTC.

A few counts support this clonotype. CDR3 residues: CASSPFSPLGVGETQYF. CDR3 coding DNA: TGTGCCAGCAGCCCCTTTAGCCCCTTAGGAGTAGGAGAGACCCAGTACTTC. The chain couples TRBV7-8 to TRBJ2-5; D gene unclear. CDR3 length: 17 residues. V shed 5 bases and J shed 4 bases, with 23 bases lying between them. Per germline, CDR1 SGHVS and CDR2 FQNEAQ.

The CDR3 region is CAIRVGEAQPQHF. CDR3 sequence (DNA): TGTGCCATCAGGGTGGGTGAAGCTCAGCCCCAGCATTTT. The V and J genes are TRBV10-3 and TRBJ1-5; no firm D call. V was shortened by 6 bases and J by 6 bases, with 12 bases between the two germline ends. CDR1 ENHRY and CDR2 SYGVKD come from the germline V gene. The CDR3 length is 13 residues.

The V call is TRBV5-1, the J call TRBJ2-7, with 9 bases that match TRBD2. The germline CDR1 and CDR2 sequences are SGHRS and YFSETQ. CDR3 length equals 17 residues. Losses at the gene ends were 4 bases for V and 6 bases for J; bases not matched to a gene: 17. The CDR3 region is CASSLYLAGEGASEQYF. The CDR3 DNA sequence: TGCGCCAGCAGCCTGTACTTAGCGGGAGAGGGGGCCAGCGAGCAGTACTTC.

At least ten counts were recorded for this clonotype. V gene TRBV12-3 or TRBV12-4 combines with J gene TRBJ2-7; D is unclear. The CDR3 has 12 residues. V was pared by 6 bases and J by 1 base, with 7 bases between. The CDR3 region is CASSPGSYEQYF. In DNA form, the CDR3 reads TGTGCCAGCAGCCCCGGGTCCTACGAGCAGTACTTC.

This clonotype has more than one count but fewer than ten. The chain recombines TRBV7-9 with TRBJ1-2; D is possibly TRBD1 (6 bases). The CDR3 loop spans 17 amino acids. Trimming took 3 bases from V and 4 from J, leaving 21 bases between them. CDR1 is SEHNR and CDR2 is FQNEAQ in the germline V gene (reference sequence). CDR3 in DNA: TGTGCCAGCAGCTTTAGTATAGCAGGGGCTCTCGGCTATGGCTACACCTTC. Protein product: CASSFSIAGALGYGYTF.

This clonotype was recorded a few times. The chain has TRBV5-8 and TRBJ1-2, with 8 bases aligning to TRBD1. The ends lost 4 bases at V and 7 bases at J; junction bases unmatched: 6. This CDR3 region has 13 residues. Per germline, CDR1 SGHTS and CDR2 YDEGEE. The CDR3 DNA reads as TGTGCCAGCAGCCCACGACAGGGGATTGGCTACACCTTC. This sequence encodes CASSPRQGIGYTF.

The chain carries TRBV3-1 and TRBJ2-7, with a possible D match to TRBD2 (6 bases). This CDR3 is 13 amino acids long. V lost 5 bases and J 5 bases, leaving 13 bases between the germline ends. Germline V CDR1 and CDR2: LGHDT, YNNKEL (reference sequence). CDR3 sequence reads: CASSSPGLNEQYF. The CDR3 DNA reads as TGTGCCAGCAGCTCACCGGGACTCAACGAGCAGTACTTC.

The chain employs TRBV20-1 and TRBJ2-7, with unresolved D. V gave up 1 base and J gave up 2 bases, with 15 bases separating them. CDR3 length equals 15 residues. CDR1 is DFQATT, CDR2 SNEGSKA, per germline (reference sequence). CDR3 sequence reads: CSARVSALPTYEQYF. The CDR3 bases are TGCAGTGCTAGAGTGTCGGCTCTACCGACCTACGAGCAGTACTTC.

The chain combines TRBV29-1 with TRBJ2-1; no reliable D call. CDR1 is SQVTM, CDR2 ANQGSEA, per germline. Trimming cost V 2 bases and J 4 bases, with 15 bases left between them. The CDR3 loop spans 15 amino acids. The chain's CDR3 is CSVESTRTLYNEQFF. The CDR3 DNA reads TGCAGCGTTGAATCGACGAGGACCCTTTACAATGAGCAGTTCTTC.

V is TRBV5-1 and J is TRBJ2-7, with TRBD2 matching 7 bases. V lost 0 bases to trimming and J lost 2 bases; unmatched junction nucleotides: 5. This CDR3 has 15 amino acids. Germline V CDR1 and CDR2: SGHRS, YFSETQ. The CDR3 here is CASSLGASGPYEQYF. CDR3 bases: TGCGCCAGCAGCTTGGGGGCTAGCGGCCCCTACGAGCAGTACTTC.

The J gene is TRBJ1-2, the V gene TRBV5-4; 7 nucleotides line up with TRBD1. The CDR3 covers 12 residues. The germline gives CDR1 SGHNT, CDR2 YYREEE (reference sequence). Trimming cost V 4 bases and J 7 bases; bases outside gene matches: 4. The CDR3 loop is CASSPGGAGYTF. In nucleotides, the CDR3 is TGTGCCAGCAGCCCAGGGGGGGCTGGCTACACCTTC.

In this sample, this clonotype turned up a few times. The chain links TRBV7-3 to TRBJ2-3; tentative D call: TRBD1 (5 bases). V was cut by 2 bases and J by 0 bases, with 9 bases left in between. Germline-derived CDR1 and CDR2 are SGHTA and FQGTGA. This CDR3 has 15 residues. The CDR3 DNA sequence: TGTGCCAGCAGCTTAGGGGCGCATAGCACAGATACGCAGTATTTT. This sequence encodes CASSLGAHSTDTQYF.

V usage is TRBV7-9 and J usage is TRBJ2-5; weak D call: TRBD2 (6 bases). The CDR3 is 15 amino acids. V was shortened by 2 bases and J by 4 bases, with 14 bases between the two germline ends. Germline loops: CDR1 SEHNR, CDR2 FQNEAQ (reference sequence). The CDR3 loop is CASSLIVAEGETQYF. CDR3 coding DNA: TGTGCCAGCAGCTTAATTGTAGCGGAAGGAGAGACCCAGTACTTC. Drawing the rest from reference TRBV7-9 and TRBJ2-5, the complete variable domain is DTGVSQNPRHKITKRGQNVTFRCDPISEHNRLYWYRQTLGQGPEFLTYFQNEAQLEKSRLLSDRFSAERPKGSFSTLEIQRTEQGDSAMYLCASSLIVAEGETQYFGPGTRLLVL.

This clonotype was observed a handful of times. The J gene is TRBJ2-6, the V gene TRBV7-6, with D perhaps TRBD2 (5 bases). The CDR3 has 16 residues. The germline CDR1 and CDR2 sequences are SGHVS and FNYEAQ. Between the trimmed V and J ends, which lost 8 bases and 8 bases, there was a span of 22 bases. In DNA, the CDR3 is TGTGCCAGCGCAGCGGTGGTCCGGGTTAAGTCCAACGTCCTGACTTTC. Amino acid sequence: CASAAVVRVKSNVLTF.

The V gene is TRBV6-2 or TRBV6-3, the J gene TRBJ2-1, with D perhaps matching TRBD1 (6 bases). CDR1 and CDR2 from the germline V gene are MNHEY and SVGEGT. Deletions cut 5 bases from V and 0 bases from J, with 26 bases between. The CDR3 contains 20 residues. The CDR3 sequence: CASSPGQRVHRRSSYNEQFF. The DNA of the CDR3 is TGTGCCAGCAGTCCGGGACAACGGGTTCACCGGAGATCCTCCTACAATGAGCAGTTCTTC.

The chain has TRBV5-1 and TRBJ2-5; D is uncertain. Germline lookup yields CDR1 SGHRS and CDR2 YFSETQ. The CDR3 has 15 amino acids. The germline V and J ends were trimmed by 2 bases and 2 bases, with 13 bases remaining between them. The CDR3: CASSFGNLYQETQYF. In DNA, the CDR3 is TGCGCCAGCAGCTTCGGCAACTTATATCAAGAGACCCAGTACTTC.

This clonotype appeared a few times. The junction differs from germline at one of its ends, possibly a read error. This sequence joins TRBV3-1 and TRBJ2-2, with D possibly being TRBD2 (6 bases). This CDR3 spans 17 amino acids. CDR1 and CDR2 from the germline V gene are LGHDT and YNNKEL (reference sequence). CDR3 sequence (DNA): TGTGCCAGCAGCCAACCGGCGCGGACTACGAACACTGGGGAGCTGTTTTTT. Its translation is CASSQPARTTNTGELFF.

Here the CDR3 reads CASSLGLAEVSDEQFF. CDR3 in DNA: TGTGCCAGCAGCTTAGGGCTAGCGGAGGTCTCCGATGAGCAGTTCTTC. V and J are TRBV7-9 and TRBJ2-1; 7 bases line up with TRBD2. V dropped 1 base and J dropped 8; count of bases not matched to a gene: 11. The CDR3 consists of 16 residues. Germline CDR1 is SEHNR and CDR2 is FQNEAQ (reference sequence).

This clonotype was counted between two and nine times. The chain carries TRBV27 and TRBJ1-1; D possibly corresponds to TRBD1 (5 bases). Germline CDR1 reads MNHEY; CDR2 reads SMNVEV (reference sequence). With 3 bases removed from V and 1 base from J, the gap between germline ends came to 12 bases. The length of the CDR3 is 15 residues. CDR3 loop: CASSLGGAWNTEAFF. The DNA of the CDR3 is TGTGCCAGCAGTTTGGGAGGGGCCTGGAACACTGAAGCTTTCTTT.

The rearrangement joins TRBV20-1 to TRBJ2-7, with a tentative D call TRBD2 (6 bases). The germline gives CDR1 DFQATT, CDR2 SNEGSKA (reference sequence). CDR3 length: 13 amino acids. Trimming pared 4 bases from V and 2 bases from J, leaving 12 bases between. This CDR3 is CSAKRERAYEQYF. In nucleotides, the CDR3 is TGCAGTGCTAAACGGGAGAGGGCCTACGAGCAGTACTTC.

This clonotype has just a few counts. The junction differs from germline at one of its ends, possibly a read error. This chain links TRBV5-5 with TRBJ2-1; D is possibly TRBD2 (5 bases). The CDR3 is 14 residues long. The germline V gene encodes CDR1 SGHKS and CDR2 YYEKEE (reference sequence). Here the CDR3 DNA reads TGTGCCAGCAGCTTGACCCTAGCAGACAATGAGCAGTTTTTC. It is translated as CASSLTLADNEQFF.

V and J are TRBV6-5 and TRBJ1-5; 8 nucleotides line up with TRBD1. The CDR3 runs to 16 residues. The germline CDR1 and CDR2 sequences are MNHEY and SVGAGI. With 0 bases clipped from V and 3 bases from J, the junction kept 4 bases outside the gene matches. For the CDR3, the DNA is TGTGCCAGCAGTTACTCGACAGGGGCTGACAATCAGCCCCAGCATTTT. Amino acids: CASSYSTGADNQPQHF.

This sequence joins TRBV27 and TRBJ2-3; 7 bases align to TRBD1. With 6 bases clipped from V and 3 bases from J, the junction kept 9 bases outside the gene matches. Germline-derived CDR1 and CDR2 are MNHEY and SMNVEV (reference sequence). There are 15 residues in the CDR3. CDR3 amino acids: CASRPLDRLTDTQYF. The CDR3 DNA is TGTGCCAGCAGGCCTCTGGACAGGTTAACAGATACGCAGTATTTT.

The chain combines TRBV20-1 with TRBJ2-7; no reliable D call. There are 15 residues in the CDR3. CDR1 is DFQATT and CDR2 is SNEGSKA in the germline V gene (reference sequence). Trimming took off 3 bases at V and 1 base at J, with 16 bases between the two ends. CDR3 coding DNA: TGCAGTGCTAGGACCGTTAGGGCGGTGTCCTACGAGCAGTACTTC. This gives the protein CSARTVRAVSYEQYF.

This clonotype was recorded many times. The chain recombines TRBV27 with TRBJ2-7; 8 bases line up with TRBD1. Germline CDR1 MNHEY, CDR2 SMNVEV (reference sequence). The CDR3 sequence is 13 residues long. J was trimmed by 2 bases and V by 6 bases; bases with no gene match: 3. The CDR3 is CASSYRGTYEQYF. The CDR3 bases are TGTGCCAGCAGCTACAGGGGGACCTACGAGCAGTACTTC.

The genes are TRBV4-1 and TRBJ1-5, with unresolved D. From germline, CDR1 is MGHRA and CDR2 YSYEKL. Trimming left V 4 bases short and J 8 bases short, with 9 bases between. The CDR3 has 12 amino acids. DNA for the CDR3: TGCGCCAGCAGCCCACCGGGAGAGCCCCAGCATTTT. It encodes CASSPPGEPQHF.